Presented here are 19 T cell receptor beta chains from one specimen sequenced in a study of Graves' ophthalmopathy and Graves' hyperthyroidism. As the template, RNA transcripts were used to amplify TCR beta CDR3 regions. In the first round, RT-PCR was carried out with HTBI primers, and a multiplex PCR formed the second round. TCRdb ran MiXCR on the multiplex PCR reads and lists one entry per CDR3 protein. The sample contains roughly 610,000 distinct CDR3 sequences, approximately 21% of which appear only once. The specimen was peripheral blood. Every receptor here comes from a woman younger than 35 with stable Graves' hyperthyroidism. Some clones in this sample may be carry-over from other donors' samples.

This clonotype was picked up many times. V is TRBV20-1 and J is TRBJ2-7; 12 bases fit TRBD2. CDR3 length: 13 residues. Germline values: CDR1 DFQATT, CDR2 SNEGSKA (reference sequence). The V gene end was trimmed by 7 bases and the J gene end by 4 bases; junction bases not matched to a gene: 5. DNA for the CDR3: TGCAGTGGTTGGACTAGCGGGGCGTACGAGCAGTACTTC. Translating it yields CSGWTSGAYEQYF.

The table lists this clonotype with a few counts. This chain links TRBV20-1 with TRBJ2-4; 9 bases are a match to TRBD1. This CDR3 spans 15 amino acids. The V gene end was trimmed by 3 bases and the J gene end by 4 bases; junction bases not matched to a gene: 7. Germline V gene lookup returns CDR1 DFQATT and CDR2 SNEGSKA (reference sequence). The CDR3 reads CSARGTGLKKNIQYF. CDR3 nucleotides: TGCAGTGCTAGGGGGACAGGGCTTAAAAAAAACATTCAGTACTTC.

This clonotype was recorded a few times. J is TRBJ1-5 and V is TRBV6-1; unclear D gene. V was pared by 3 bases and J by 8 bases, with 14 bases between. CDR1 and CDR2 (germline): MNHNS, SASEGT. There are 14 residues in the CDR3. Written as DNA, the CDR3 is TGTGCCAGCAGTGATGGAGCCAAGGCGGAGCCCCAGCATTTT. It is translated as CASSDGAKAEPQHF.

As for this clonotype: A much larger clonotype is one base distant, so this may be a read error. This chain joins TRBV7-2 and TRBJ2-5, with D perhaps matching TRBD1 (7 bases). CDR1 is SGHTA and CDR2 is FQGNSA in the germline V gene. The CDR3 spans 11 residues. With 4 bases removed from V and 12 bases from J, the gap between germline ends came to 12 bases. This CDR3 is CASSSGGPEYF. In nucleotides, the CDR3 is TGTGCCAGCAGCTCAGGGGGGCCCGAGTACTTC.

This clonotype occurred a few times. V is TRBV5-6 and J is TRBJ1-5, with D unresolved. V was trimmed by 2 bases and J by 7 bases, leaving 13 bases between them. Germline lookup yields CDR1 SGHDT and CDR2 YYEEEE. This CDR3 region has 14 residues. CDR3 loop: CASSFRAAGQPQHF. The CDR3 DNA is TGTGCCAGCAGCTTTCGGGCGGCGGGGCAGCCCCAGCATTTT. The variable domain in full, completed from reference TRBV5-6 and TRBJ1-5, reads DAGVTQSPTHLIKTRGQQVTLRCSPKSGHDTVSWYQQALGQGPQFIFQYYEEEERQRGNFPDRFSGHQFPNYSSELNVNALLLGDSALYLCASSFRAAGQPQHFGDGTRLSIL.

The rearrangement uses TRBV24-1 and TRBJ1-5; possible D gene TRBD1, 5 bases. Germline lookup yields CDR1 KGHDR and CDR2 SFDVKD. Trimming shortened V by 12 bases and J by 0 bases, and 17 bases separated the two germline ends. The CDR3 runs to 15 residues. CDR3 DNA: TGTGCCGCCCAACAGACAGAGTTTAGCAATCAGCCCCAGCATTTT. Its translation: CAAQQTEFSNQPQHF.

Many counts were recorded for this clonotype. This sequence joins TRBV6-1 and TRBJ2-2; no firm D call. Germline V lookup: CDR1 MNHNS, CDR2 SASEGT. V was shortened by 7 bases and J by 4 bases, with 16 bases between the two germline ends. This CDR3 comprises 15 residues. DNA for the CDR3: TGTGCCAGCAATCGAAGGACGACGGTCACCGGGGAGCTGTTTTTT. Protein sequence: CASNRRTTVTGELFF.

The rearrangement links TRBV7-9 to TRBJ2-5; TRBD2 agrees at 9 bases. The CDR3 length is 16 residues. Per the germline V gene, CDR1 is SEHNR and CDR2 is FQNEAQ (reference sequence). The V and J ends lost 3 bases and 3 bases, in that order; junction bases with no gene match: 8. This CDR3 reads CASSFLRGGAEETQYF. CDR3 nucleotides: TGTGCCAGCAGCTTCCTGCGCGGGGGGGCAGAAGAGACCCAGTACTTC.

This clonotype was detected many times. V gene TRBV12-3 or TRBV12-4 combines with J gene TRBJ1-4, with a tentative D call TRBD1 (5 bases). The V and J ends lost 6 bases and 7 bases respectively, with 9 bases between them. CDR3 length: 12 residues. In nucleotides, the CDR3 is TGTGCCAGCAGCCGAAGGGGTGAAAAACTGTTTTTT. Residues: CASSRRGEKLFF.

V usage is TRBV3-1 and J usage is TRBJ2-7; D gene uncertain. The CDR3 length is 15 residues. The germline V gene has CDR1 LGHDT and CDR2 YNNKEL (reference sequence). The V end lost 5 bases, the J end lost 2 bases, and 16 bases lay between the germline ends. In DNA form, the CDR3 reads TGTGCCAGCAGCTCCGTATTTAGAGGCACCTACGAGCAGTACTTC. Encoded protein: CASSSVFRGTYEQYF.

This clonotype was detected only a few times. The J gene is TRBJ1-2, the V gene TRBV12-3 or TRBV12-4; D remains ambiguous. V lost 7 bases and J lost 6, with 12 bases in between. The CDR3 contains 12 residues. CDR3 in DNA: TGTGCCAGCACCCGAATGAGGGATGGCTACACCTTC. This gives the protein CASTRMRDGYTF.

The sample holds many counts of this clonotype. This chain links TRBV6-1 with TRBJ1-1; D is unclear. Trimming stripped 3 bases from V and 4 bases from J, with 9 bases between. Germline CDR1 is MNHNS and CDR2 is SASEGT. The CDR3 is 13 residues long. CDR3: CASSDEQSTEAFF. CDR3 sequence (DNA): TGTGCCAGCAGTGATGAACAGTCCACTGAAGCTTTCTTT.

This chain links TRBV7-2 with TRBJ2-7, with D possibly being TRBD2 (6 bases). Trimming stripped 0 bases from V and 2 bases from J, with 11 bases between. In germline, CDR1 is SGHTA, CDR2 FQGNSA. The CDR3 spans 15 residues. The CDR3, as DNA: TGTGCCAGCAGCTTAGCAGCGGGCTTAGCCTACGAGCAGTACTTC. Amino acid sequence: CASSLAAGLAYEQYF.

In this sample, this clonotype turned up a few times. This chain's CDR3 is CASSYHRVGQYGYTF. DNA of the CDR3: TGTGCCAGCAGTTACCATAGGGTCGGGCAGTATGGCTACACCTTC. The chain couples TRBV6-2 or TRBV6-3 to TRBJ1-2; D gene unclear. The CDR3 runs 15 residues. From germline, CDR1 is MNHEY and CDR2 SVGEGT. The germline V and J ends were trimmed by 2 bases and 5 bases, with 15 bases remaining between them.

This clonotype was seen only a few times. V usage is TRBV19 and J usage is TRBJ2-5; D gene uncertain. V was clipped by 8 bases and J by 1 base, with 20 bases between them. The germline CDR1 and CDR2 sequences are LNHDA and SQIVND (reference sequence). The CDR3 covers 16 residues. CDR3 bases: TGTGCCAGTTCCCGTTTTTTAGGGATTCGCCAAGAGACCCAGTACTTC. It specifies CASSRFLGIRQETQYF. The whole variable domain, remainder taken from reference TRBV19 and TRBJ2-5, is DGGITQSPKYLFRKEGQNVTLSCEQNLNHDAMYWYRQDPGQGLRLIYYSQIVNDFQKGDIAEGYSVSREKKESFPLTVTSAQKNPTAFYLCASSRFLGIRQETQYFGPGTRLLVL.

V usage is TRBV2 and J usage is TRBJ1-5; the match to TRBD1 covers 9 bases. The CDR3 runs to 15 residues. V gave up 6 bases and J gave up 6 bases; unmatched junction bases: 9. CDR1 is SNHLY and CDR2 is FYNNEI in the germline V gene. The CDR3 DNA follows: TGTGCCAGCAGAACAGGGGGCGGAACGGGTCAGCCCCAGCATTTT. Protein product: CASRTGGGTGQPQHF.

The V call is TRBV30, the J call TRBJ1-3, with D hard to call. This CDR3 region has 13 residues. Germline loops: CDR1 GTSNPN, CDR2 SVGIG (reference sequence). Trimming removed 5 bases at V and 3 bases at J, with 11 bases between. The CDR3 nucleotides are TGTGCCTGGGGCCCTGGAGTTGGAAACACCATATATTTT. Amino acids: CAWGPGVGNTIYF.

This clonotype was seen at least ten times. The J gene is TRBJ1-2, the V gene TRBV4-2, with D maybe TRBD1 (5 bases). The CDR3 covers 15 residues. V was cut by 0 bases and J by 4 bases, with 12 bases left in between. CDR1 and CDR2 (germline): LGHNA, YNFKEQ. CDR3 DNA sequence: TGTGCCAGCAGCCAAGAATCGGGGCGGGCCTATGGCTACACCTTC. Translating gives CASSQESGRAYGYTF.

The chain combines TRBV2 with TRBJ1-1; a possible D gene is TRBD1 (6 bases). The CDR3 spans 14 residues. Per germline, CDR1 SNHLY and CDR2 FYNNEI. Trimming pared 8 bases from V and 0 bases from J, leaving 13 bases between. The DNA of the CDR3 is TGTGCCAGCCAATTACAGGGAATGAACACTGAAGCTTTCTTT. It yields the protein CASQLQGMNTEAFF. Complete variable domain (other parts from reference TRBV2 and TRBJ1-1): EPEVTQTPSHQVTQMGQEVILRCVPISNHLYFYWYRQILGQKVEFLVSFYNNEISEKSEIFDDQFSVERPDGSNFTLKIRSTKLEDSAMYFCASQLQGMNTEAFFGQGTRLTVV.